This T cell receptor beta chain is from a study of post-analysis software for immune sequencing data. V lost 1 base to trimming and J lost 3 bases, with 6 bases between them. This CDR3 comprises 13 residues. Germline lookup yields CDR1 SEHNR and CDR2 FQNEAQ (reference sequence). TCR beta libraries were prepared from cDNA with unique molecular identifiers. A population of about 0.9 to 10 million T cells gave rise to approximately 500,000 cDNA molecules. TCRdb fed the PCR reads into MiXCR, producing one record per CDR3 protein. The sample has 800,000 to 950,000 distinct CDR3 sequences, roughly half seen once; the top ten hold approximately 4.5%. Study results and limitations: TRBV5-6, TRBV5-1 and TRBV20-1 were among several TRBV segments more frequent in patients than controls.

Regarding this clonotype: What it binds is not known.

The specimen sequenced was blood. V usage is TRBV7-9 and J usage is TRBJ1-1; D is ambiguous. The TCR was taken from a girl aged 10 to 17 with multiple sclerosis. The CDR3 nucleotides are TGTGCCAGCAGCTTAGTGCCGGACACTGAAGCTTTCTTT. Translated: CASSLVPDTEAFF.